The 27 T cell receptor beta chains below were found in one sample sequenced in a study of cytomegalovirus exposure and HLA in healthy donors. PCR was performed using 60 Vbeta and 13 Jbeta primers. The protocol was immunoSEQ multiplex PCR, while the TCRdb copy is restricted to in-frame clones and leaves out a portion. The sample holds 95,000 to 150,000 clones, 80% to 85% seen once. Sequencing was performed on PBMCs. The receptor source for this set is a man between 25 and 39 years old in good health and CMV-seronegative.

V is TRBV7-9 and J is TRBJ2-1; possible D gene TRBD1, 6 bases. Germline CDR1 is SEHNR and CDR2 is FQNEAQ (reference sequence). V was clipped by 3 bases and J by 7 bases, with 7 bases between them. CDR3 length equals 12 residues. The CDR3 reads CASSFGQNEQFF. CDR3 DNA: TGTGCCAGCAGCTTTGGACAGAATGAGCAGTTCTTC.

The rearrangement uses TRBV15 and TRBJ2-6; tentative D call: TRBD1 (6 bases). From germline, CDR1 is LNHNV and CDR2 YYDKDF (reference sequence). The CDR3 has 19 amino acids. V was trimmed by 0 bases and J by 0 bases, leaving 15 bases between them. The CDR3, as DNA: TGTGCCACCAGCAGAGATTCCAGGGGCCTATCCTCTGGGGCCAACGTCCTGACTTTC. Amino acids: CATSRDSRGLSSGANVLTF.

This sequence joins TRBV5-8 and TRBJ2-7, with D possibly matching TRBD1 (5 bases). V lost 0 bases and J lost 4, with 14 bases in between. The CDR3 loop spans 15 amino acids. From germline, CDR1 is SGHTS and CDR2 YDEGEE. CDR3 sequence (DNA): TGTGCCAGCAGCTTGGAGACAGCTAGGAAGTACGAGCAGTACTTC. Its translation: CASSLETARKYEQYF.

The chain couples TRBV19 to TRBJ1-1, with a possible D match to TRBD1 (6 bases). CDR3 length: 16 residues. In germline, CDR1 is LNHDA, CDR2 SQIVND (reference sequence). Trimming stripped 4 bases from V and 0 bases from J, with 15 bases between. The CDR3 loop reads CASSKQGLGMNTEAFF. The CDR3 nucleotides are TGTGCCAGTAGTAAACAGGGTTTGGGGATGAACACTGAAGCTTTCTTT.

In its sample, this clone was seen a few times. The V gene is TRBV2, the J gene TRBJ1-4; D gene ambiguous. Trimming took off 6 bases at V and 6 bases at J, with 8 bases between the two ends. This CDR3 has 12 amino acids. Germline loops: CDR1 SNHLY, CDR2 FYNNEI. The CDR3 sequence: CASSEGDEKLFF. Written as DNA, the CDR3 is TGTGCCAGCAGCGAGGGCGATGAAAAACTGTTTTTT.

The rearrangement links TRBV7-6 to TRBJ2-1; 11 nucleotides match TRBD2. Losses at the gene ends were 5 bases for V and 2 bases for J; bases not matched to a gene: 5. Germline V gene sequence: CDR1 SGHVS, CDR2 FNYEAQ. CDR3 length: 16 amino acids. The CDR3: CASSLGTSGAYNEQFF. In DNA, the CDR3 is TGTGCCAGCAGCCTAGGGACTAGCGGTGCCTACAATGAGCAGTTCTTC.

This rearrangement joins TRBV7-2 to TRBJ1-5; D is perhaps TRBD1 (6 bases). Between the trimmed V and J ends, which lost 3 bases and 0 bases, there was a span of 15 bases. The CDR3 is 17 residues long. Germline V gene lookup returns CDR1 SGHTA and CDR2 FQGNSA. The CDR3 coding sequence is TGTGCCAGCAGCTTGTCCAGGGGAGACTATAGCAATCAGCCCCAGCATTTT. This translates into CASSLSRGDYSNQPQHF.

The rearrangement joins TRBV4-3 to TRBJ2-5; 7 nucleotides match TRBD2. This CDR3 has 17 residues. CDR1 is LGHNA, CDR2 YSLEER, per germline. The ends lost 0 bases at V and 11 bases at J; junction bases unmatched: 18. The CDR3 DNA reads as TGCGCCAGCAGCCAAGAATGGGGAGCGGGGTGGCGTTGGGAGCAGTACTTC. It specifies CASSQEWGAGWRWEQYF.

This chain links TRBV2 with TRBJ2-5, with D tentatively TRBD1 (5 bases). The CDR3 is 16 residues long. From germline, CDR1 is SNHLY and CDR2 FYNNEI. V shed 1 base and J shed 5 bases, with 17 bases lying between them. The CDR3 DNA reads TGTGCCAGCAGTGAAGAGGCTCAAGAGAGACAGGAGACCCAGTACTTC. It encodes CASSEEAQERQETQYF. Full variable domain (missing parts from reference TRBV2 and TRBJ2-5): EPEVTQTPSHQVTQMGQEVILRCVPISNHLYFYWYRQILGQKVEFLVSFYNNEISEKSEIFDDQFSVERPDGSNFTLKIRSTKLEDSAMYFCASSEEAQERQETQYFGPGTRLLVL.

The chain joins TRBV18 to TRBJ2-1; maybe TRBD2 (6 bases). The CDR3 totals 15 residues. With 3 bases removed from V and 7 bases from J, the gap between germline ends came to 16 bases. Germline CDR1 KGHSH, CDR2 LQKENI. The DNA for the CDR3 is TGTGCCAGCTCACCGACGGCGGGGCGAAGAAATGAGCAGTTCTTC. Translated, it gives CASSPTAGRRNEQFF.

This clone has a single count. This chain connects TRBV2 to TRBJ2-7; weak D call: TRBD1 (6 bases). Germline V gene lookup returns CDR1 SNHLY and CDR2 FYNNEI. Trimming stripped 0 bases from V and 3 bases from J, with 9 bases between. The CDR3 has 14 residues. CDR3 DNA sequence: TGTGCCAGCAGTGAAGCCGGACAGAACTACGAGCAGTACTTC. Encoded protein: CASSEAGQNYEQYF.

The V and J genes are TRBV25-1 and TRBJ2-3, with D possibly matching TRBD2 (5 bases). The germline V gene encodes CDR1 MGHDK and CDR2 SYGVNS. V gave up 8 bases and J gave up 2 bases, with 8 bases separating them. CDR3 length: 12 amino acids. CDR3 nucleotides: TGTGCCAGCCGACGGGACACAGATACGCAGTATTTT. This gives the protein CASRRDTDTQYF.

The V call is TRBV7-8, the J call TRBJ2-3; tentative D call: TRBD2 (6 bases). Germline assignment: CDR1 SGHVS and CDR2 FQNEAQ. The V end was cut by 5 bases, the J end by 2 bases, with 14 bases between. The CDR3 is 15 residues long. This CDR3 reads CASSGKGTVTDTQYF. The DNA of the CDR3 is TGTGCCAGCAGCGGCAAAGGGACTGTCACAGATACGCAGTATTTT.

The chain links TRBV11-2 to TRBJ1-1; 10 bases match TRBD1. This CDR3 contains 15 residues. Germline CDR1 SGHAT, CDR2 FQNNGV. The J segment lost 1 base and the V segment lost 3 bases, leaving 2 bases of the junction unmatched. CDR3 coding DNA: TGTGCCAGCAGCTTCAGGACAGGGGGGAACACTGAAGCTTTCTTT. Its translation: CASSFRTGGNTEAFF.

This clone has a handful of counts. The chain carries TRBV14 and TRBJ2-2; weak D call: TRBD1 (5 bases). CDR1 and CDR2 (germline): SGHDN, FVKESK. The CDR3 is 15 residues long. V was cut by 4 bases and J by 5 bases, with 14 bases left in between. The DNA for the CDR3 is TGTGCCAGCAGCCGTGGGTTGACAGCAACCGGGGAGCTGTTTTTT. It is translated as CASSRGLTATGELFF.

This rearrangement joins TRBV2 to TRBJ2-7, with 8 bases identical to TRBD2. Trimming at V came to 7 bases and at J to 2 bases, leaving 4 bases not matched to a gene. The CDR3 covers 13 residues. Germline V gene sequence: CDR1 SNHLY, CDR2 FYNNEI. This CDR3 is CASTGGAAYEQYF. CDR3 DNA sequence: TGTGCCAGCACGGGGGGGGCGGCCTACGAGCAGTACTTC.

This clone has only a few counts. This chain uses TRBV2 with TRBJ2-7; D is undetermined. The V gene's germline CDR1 is SNHLY and CDR2 FYNNEI. Trimming shortened V by 2 bases and J by 5 bases, and 10 bases separated the two germline ends. The CDR3 is 13 amino acids. CDR3 sequence (DNA): TGTGCCAGCAGTGAACACCGGTCCGACGAGCAGTACTTC. This translates into CASSEHRSDEQYF.

The chain carries TRBV6-1 and TRBJ1-1; D unclear. V lost 7 bases, J lost 3 bases, and 12 bases lay in between. CDR1 is MNHNS, CDR2 SASEGT, per germline. This CDR3 spans 13 amino acids. The CDR3: CASILGKDTEAFF. Written as DNA, the CDR3 is TGTGCCAGCATCCTCGGGAAGGACACTGAAGCTTTCTTT.

The chain recombines TRBV2 with TRBJ1-1, with TRBD1 identical over 7 bases. The CDR3 consists of 13 residues. Per germline, CDR1 SNHLY and CDR2 FYNNEI. V trimming: 6 bases; J trimming: 6 bases; junction bases outside the gene matches: 7. This CDR3 is CASSWDSFSEAFF. The CDR3 bases are TGTGCCAGCAGCTGGGACAGTTTCTCTGAAGCTTTCTTT.

In its sample, this clone was seen once. The chain is built from TRBV5-4 and TRBJ2-5, with D maybe TRBD2 (5 bases). Germline lookup yields CDR1 SGHNT and CDR2 YYREEE (reference sequence). The germline V and J ends were trimmed by 4 bases and 5 bases, with 30 bases remaining between them. The CDR3 sequence is 19 residues long. CDR3 region: CASSRWFVEDEPPGETQYF. The CDR3 nucleotides are TGTGCCAGCAGCCGTTGGTTCGTGGAGGACGAGCCCCCGGGGGAGACCCAGTACTTC.

V and J are TRBV9 and TRBJ2-5; 9 bases map to TRBD1. J gave up 1 base and V 3 bases, and 7 bases lay outside the gene matches. Germline loops: CDR1 SGDLS, CDR2 YYNGEE. The CDR3 has 16 residues. CDR3 loop: CASSARGQGLQETQYF. The DNA for the CDR3 is TGTGCCAGCAGCGCGAGGGGACAGGGCCTCCAAGAGACCCAGTACTTC. Using reference TRBV9 and TRBJ2-5 for the parts outside the CDR3, the full variable domain is DSGVTQTPKHLITATGQRVTLRCSPRSGDLSVYWYQQSLDQGLQFLIQYYNGEERAKGNILERFSAQQFPDLHSELNLSSLELGDSALYFCASSARGQGLQETQYFGPGTRLLVL.

J is TRBJ1-6 and V is TRBV7-9; 7 nucleotides align to TRBD1. CDR1 and CDR2 (germline): SEHNR, FQNEAQ (reference sequence). The CDR3 loop spans 15 amino acids. Unmatched junction bases numbered 9, after V lost 4 bases and J lost 9 bases. The CDR3 DNA reads TGTGCCAGCAGCTCCCCCTCAGGGGGGAGTTCACCCCTCCACTTT. Translated: CASSSPSGGSSPLHF.

CDR3 region: CASSLDTGKNIQYF. The CDR3 bases are TGCGCCAGCAGCTTGGACACAGGGAAAAACATTCAGTACTTC. The V gene is TRBV5-1, the J gene TRBJ2-4; a possible D gene is TRBD1 (6 bases). There are 14 residues in the CDR3. The V end lost 0 bases, the J end lost 4 bases, and 8 bases lay between the germline ends. CDR1 is SGHRS, CDR2 YFSETQ, per germline.

J is TRBJ1-1 and V is TRBV2; D remains unclear. Trimming took 0 bases from V and 2 from J, leaving 10 bases between them. CDR1 and CDR2 from the germline V gene are SNHLY and FYNNEI. The CDR3 has 15 amino acids. The CDR3 sequence: CASSEALRGNTEAFF. CDR3 DNA: TGTGCCAGCAGTGAAGCGCTTCGGGGAAACACTGAAGCTTTCTTT. Combining the CDR3 with reference TRBV2 and TRBJ1-1 gives the whole variable domain EPEVTQTPSHQVTQMGQEVILRCVPISNHLYFYWYRQILGQKVEFLVSFYNNEISEKSEIFDDQFSVERPDGSNFTLKIRSTKLEDSAMYFCASSEALRGNTEAFFGQGTRLTVV.

Here the CDR3 reads CASSVTGINYGYTF. The CDR3 DNA reads TGTGCCAGCAGCGTAACAGGGATTAACTATGGCTACACCTTC. This chain links TRBV11-2 with TRBJ1-2; D is perhaps TRBD1 (6 bases). Trimming stripped 5 bases from V and 1 base from J, with 11 bases between. The CDR3 spans 14 residues. Germline values: CDR1 SGHAT, CDR2 FQNNGV.

V and J are TRBV11-3 and TRBJ2-1; 7 bases are shared with TRBD2. J lost 5 bases, V lost 3 bases, and 4 bases had no gene match. This CDR3 region has 14 residues. Germline V gives CDR1 SGHNT, CDR2 YENEEA. DNA of the CDR3: TGTGCCAGCAGCTTCCGGGGGGTGGACAATGAGCAGTTCTTC. Its protein product is CASSFRGVDNEQFF. The full variable domain, rest sourced from reference TRBV11-3 and TRBJ2-1, is EAGVVQSPRYKIIEKKQPVAFWCNPISGHNTLYWYLQNLGQGPELLIRYENEEAVDDSQLPKDRFSAERLKGVDSTLKIQPAELGDSAVYLCASSFRGVDNEQFFGPGTRLTVL.

This clone has just a few counts. The chain is built from TRBV2 and TRBJ2-5; D is ambiguous. Trimming pared 1 base from V and 5 bases from J, leaving 5 bases between. CDR1 is SNHLY, CDR2 FYNNEI, per germline. There are 12 residues in the CDR3. CDR3 residues: CASSEGSETQYF. The CDR3 DNA reads TGTGCCAGCAGTGAAGGGAGTGAGACCCAGTACTTC.